These T cell receptor beta chains were read from a single sample in a study of T-cell reconstitution after alpha-beta-depleted transplantation in children. Each CDR3 protein is one row after TCRdb ran MiXCR on the PCR reads. The repertoire includes approximately 300,000 distinct CDR3 sequences, over 7.5% of them detected once, and around 10% sits in the top ten. The sample here was peripheral blood, taken 360 days after TCRalphabeta/CD19-depleted stem cell transplant. The origin of the receptors is a female patient between 2 and 10 years old who had a stem cell transplant for Fanconi anemia, so the T cells may come from the graft donor. Each CDR3 is given with its conserved first and last residue. The D gene is left open where the match is weak. Clone size is stated in some rows and not others, as once, few, many or a class when expanded.

TRBJ2-2 | TRBV10-2 | NA | TRBD2 | CASSRGAGAVGELFF | TGCGCCAGCAGCAGAGGGGCGGGAGCTGTCGGGGAGCTGTTTTTT
TRBJ1-1 | TRBV28 | few | TRBD1 | CASSSRTGGTMNTEAFF | TGTGCCAGCAGTTCACGGACAGGGGGAACGATGAACACTGAAGCTTTCTTT
TRBJ1-2 | TRBV5-5 | NA | NA | CASRDEVVEDYGYTF | TGTGCCAGCAGGGATGAGGTGGTAGAGGACTATGGCTACACCTTC
TRBJ2-1 | TRBV3-1 | NA | NA | CACSQDWGWGAFQSYNEQFF | TGTGCCTGCAGCCAAGATTGGGGCTGGGGGGCCTTCCAGTCCTACAATGAGCAGTTCTTC
TRBJ2-3 | TRBV28 | many | TRBD2 | CASSLLGQREYLDTQYF | TGTGCCAGCAGTTTATTAGGGCAGCGGGAGTATTTAGATACGCAGTATTTT
TRBJ2-7 | TRBV7-8 | many | TRBD2 | CASSLWTSGRPVHEQYF | TGTGCCAGCAGCCTCTGGACTAGCGGGAGGCCGGTTCATGAGCAGTACTTC
TRBJ2-2 | TRBV9 | many | TRBD1 | CASSVAGTVRAGELFF | TGTGCCAGCAGCGTAGCCGGGACAGTAAGGGCCGGGGAGCTGTTTTTT
TRBJ1-1 | TRBV7-2 | NA | NA | CASSSTGMGTEAFF | TGTGCCAGCAGCTCCACAGGGATGGGCACTGAAGCTTTCTTT
TRBJ2-5 | TRBV10-3 | many | NA | CAISESSGQETQYF | TGTGCCATCAGTGAGTCGAGCGGCCAAGAGACCCAGTACTTC
TRBJ2-7 | TRBV18 | many | TRBD2 | CASSPASGSYEQYF | TGTGCCAGCTCACCAGCTAGCGGGAGTTACGAGCAGTACTTC
TRBJ2-3 | TRBV5-1 | NA | NA | CASSLGREYTDTQYF | TGCGCCAGCAGCTTAGGTAGGGAGTACACAGATACGCAGTATTTT
TRBJ2-3 | TRBV2 | NA | NA | CASTPPERISTDTQYF | TGTGCCAGCACCCCGCCGGAGCGGATAAGCACAGATACGCAGTATTTT
TRBJ2-1 | TRBV7-2 | many | TRBD2 | CASSFPSGAYEQFF | TGTGCCAGCAGCTTCCCTAGCGGGGCCTATGAGCAGTTCTTC
TRBJ2-7 | TRBV15 | many | NA | CATSRGRGQATLGEQYF | TGTGCCACCAGCAGGGGACGGGGTCAGGCGACATTAGGCGAGCAGTACTTC
TRBJ2-3 | TRBV16 | few | NA | CASSQQGGQITDTQYF | TGTGCCAGCAGCCAACAAGGCGGACAGATCACAGATACGCAGTATTTT
TRBJ2-5 | TRBV10-3 | NA | NA | CAISESGEETQYF | TGTGCCATCAGTGAGTCGGGGGAAGAGACCCAGTACTTC
TRBJ2-3 | TRBV12-3/TRBV12-4 | many | TRBD1 | CATKVDRATDTQYF | TGTGCCACCAAAGTGGACAGGGCCACAGATACGCAGTATTTT
TRBJ2-5 | TRBV2 | many | TRBD2 | CASVSGGGETQYF | TGTGCCAGCGTTAGCGGGGGTGGCGAGACCCAGTACTTC
TRBJ2-6 | TRBV6-5 | few | TRBD1 | CASKLGQGALGANVLTF | TGTGCCAGCAAGTTGGGACAGGGGGCGCTCGGGGCCAACGTCCTGACTTTC
TRBJ2-2 | TRBV25-1 | few | NA | CASSELFTGELFF | TGTGCCAGCAGTGAACTTTTCACCGGGGAGCTGTTTTTT
TRBJ2-2 | TRBV7-6 | many | NA | CASSGRDSYTGELFF | TGTGCCAGCAGCGGCAGGGATTCTTACACCGGGGAGCTGTTTTTT
TRBJ1-1 | TRBV6-4 | NA | TRBD1 | CASRLDRGDTEAFF | TGTGCCAGCAGACTCGACAGGGGTGACACTGAAGCTTTCTTT
TRBJ2-2 | TRBV5-1 | NA | TRBD1 | CASSLMGQGNTGELFF | TGCGCCAGCAGCTTGATGGGACAGGGTAACACCGGGGAGCTGTTTTTT
TRBJ1-1 | TRBV10-3 | NA | NA | CAISEGTIGLGAEAFF | TGTGCCATCAGTGAGGGGACGATCGGCCTGGGCGCTGAAGCTTTCTTT
TRBJ2-7 | TRBV20-1 | many | TRBD2 | CSARDPRTSGANLGEQYF | TGCAGTGCTAGAGACCCGAGGACTAGCGGGGCGAACCTGGGTGAGCAGTACTTC
TRBJ1-1 | TRBV11-2 | many | NA | CASSLPLNTEAFF | TGTGCCAGCAGCTTACCGCTGAACACTGAAGCTTTCTTT
TRBJ2-1 | TRBV29-1 | many | NA | CSGGDYNEQFF | TGCAGCGGGGGGGACTACAATGAGCAGTTCTTC
TRBJ2-3 | TRBV6-2/TRBV6-3 | many | NA | CASKQGPDTQYF | TGTGCCAGCAAACAGGGACCAGATACGCAGTATTTT
TRBJ2-7 | TRBV29-1 | many | NA | CSVETHDGYYEQYF | TGCAGCGTTGAAACCCACGATGGGTACTACGAGCAGTACTTC
TRBJ2-2 | TRBV5-1 | NA | NA | CASSLQGKAGELFF | TGCGCCAGCAGCTTACAGGGAAAGGCCGGGGAGCTGTTTTTT
TRBJ2-7 | TRBV29-1 | many | NA | CSASTAPYEQYF | TGCAGCGCTTCGACAGCACCCTACGAGCAGTACTTC
TRBJ2-2 | TRBV2 | many | TRBD2 | CASSEAREAGGFRELFF | TGTGCCAGCAGTGAAGCGAGGGAAGCGGGAGGGTTCCGGGAGCTGTTTTTT
TRBJ1-4 | TRBV7-3 | many | NA | CASSPGGGSNEKLFF | TGTGCCAGCAGCCCCGGGGGTGGATCTAATGAAAAACTGTTTTTT
TRBJ2-3 | TRBV15 | NA | NA | CATSSDGGPTDTQYF | TGTGCCACCAGCAGCGACGGGGGGCCCACAGATACGCAGTATTTT
TRBJ2-7 | TRBV6-2/TRBV6-3 | NA | TRBD1 | CATERDRASYEQYF | TGTGCCACGGAACGGGACAGGGCGTCCTACGAGCAGTACTTC
TRBJ1-5 | TRBV20-1 | many | NA | CSASVVDQPQHF | TGCAGTGCTTCGGTGGTGGATCAGCCCCAGCATTTT
TRBJ2-3 | TRBV7-2 | few | NA | CASSFPVPDTQYF | TGTGCCAGCAGCTTTCCTGTCCCGGATACGCAGTATTTT
TRBJ1-2 | TRBV4-2 | NA | NA | CASSQDGGDGYTF | TGTGCCAGCAGCCAAGATGGAGGCGATGGCTACACCTTC
TRBJ2-3 | TRBV7-6 | few | TRBD1 | CASRPTTGVKSSTDTQYF | TGTGCCAGCAGACCGACGACAGGGGTCAAAAGTAGCACAGATACGCAGTATTTT
TRBJ2-3 | TRBV20-1 | many | NA | CSAREGPGHTQYF | TGCAGTGCTAGAGAAGGTCCGGGACATACGCAGTATTTT
TRBJ1-4 | TRBV9 | NA | NA | CASSEDKGFATNEKLFF | TGTGCCAGCAGCGAGGACAAAGGTTTCGCAACTAATGAAAAACTGTTTTTT
TRBJ2-6 | TRBV7-3 | NA | NA | CASSLSGFLSGANVLTF | TGTGCCAGCAGCTTATCCGGATTCCTCTCTGGGGCCAACGTCCTGACTTTC
TRBJ1-1 | TRBV27 | many | NA | CASIHGTEAFF | TGTGCCAGCATCCACGGGACTGAAGCTTTCTTT
TRBJ2-1 | TRBV29-1 | many | TRBD1 | CSVVGQGTYNEQFF | TGCAGCGTTGTAGGACAGGGGACCTACAATGAGCAGTTCTTC